This T cell receptor beta chain was documented in a study of Ad26.COV2.S vaccination and SARS-CoV-2 variants. Study-wide findings and caveats: Vaccine and placebo recipients had comparable breadth of non-spike TCRs. Researchers cautioned that TCR breadth and depth analyses may have underestimated total T cell responses. People given the vaccine had a wider spike-specific TCR breadth than placebo recipients did. Following vaccination, spike-specific CD8+ and CD4+ T cell responses reportedly exhibited substantial breadth.

Profiling relied on immunoSEQ multiplex PCR, and the TCRdb table lists in-frame clones only, not all of them. Of over 130,000 clones in the sample, roughly 85% are singletons; the top ten hold approximately 5%. Remarks on this clone: What it binds is not known.

This CDR3 contains 14 residues. Germline V gene data show CDR1 as KGHSH and CDR2 as LQKENI. V dropped 2 bases and J dropped 2; count of bases not matched to a gene: 0. This sequence joins TRBV18 and TRBJ1-2, with 9 positions matching TRBD1. The sample consisted of peripheral blood, taken after recovery from COVID-19. This TCR was sampled from a human donor who had recovered from COVID-19. The CDR3 coding sequence is TGTGCCAGCTCACCAACAGGGGGCAACTATGGCTACACCTTC. Protein: CASSPTGGNYGYTF.